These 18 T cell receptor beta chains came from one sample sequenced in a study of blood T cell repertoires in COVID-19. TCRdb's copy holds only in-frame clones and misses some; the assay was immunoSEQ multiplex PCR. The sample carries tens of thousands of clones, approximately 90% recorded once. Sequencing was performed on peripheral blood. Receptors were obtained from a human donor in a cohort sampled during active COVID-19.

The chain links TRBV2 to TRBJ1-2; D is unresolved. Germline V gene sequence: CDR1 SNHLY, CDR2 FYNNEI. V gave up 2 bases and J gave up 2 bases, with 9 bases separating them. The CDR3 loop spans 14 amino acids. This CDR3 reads CASSERGFNYGYTF. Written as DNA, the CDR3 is TGTGCCAGCAGTGAAAGAGGGTTCAACTATGGCTACACCTTC.

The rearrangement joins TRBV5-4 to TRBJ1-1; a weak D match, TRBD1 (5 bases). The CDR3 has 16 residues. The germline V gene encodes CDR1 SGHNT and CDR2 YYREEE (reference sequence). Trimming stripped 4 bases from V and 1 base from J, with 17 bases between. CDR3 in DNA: TGTGCCAGCAGCAAAGGGGAGGGGAGGAAGAACACTGAAGCTTTCTTT. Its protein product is CASSKGEGRKNTEAFF.

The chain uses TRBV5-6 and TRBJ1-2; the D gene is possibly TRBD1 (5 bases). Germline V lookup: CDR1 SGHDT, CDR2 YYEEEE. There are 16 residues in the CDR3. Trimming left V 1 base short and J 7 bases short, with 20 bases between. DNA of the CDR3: TGTGCCAGCAGCTTGTACTCAGTCCAGGGTCCTGGTGGCTACACCTTC. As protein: CASSLYSVQGPGGYTF.

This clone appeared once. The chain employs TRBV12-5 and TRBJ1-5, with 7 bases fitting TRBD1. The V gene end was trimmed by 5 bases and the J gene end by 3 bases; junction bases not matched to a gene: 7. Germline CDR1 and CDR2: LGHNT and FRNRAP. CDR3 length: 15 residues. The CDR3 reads CASGTGDRLNQPQHF. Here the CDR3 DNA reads TGTGCTAGTGGTACCGGGGACAGACTCAATCAGCCCCAGCATTTT. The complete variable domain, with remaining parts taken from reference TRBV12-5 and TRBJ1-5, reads DARVTQTPRHKVTEMGQEVTMRCQPILGHNTVFWYRQTMMQGLELLAYFRNRAPLDDSGMPKDRFSAEMPDATLATLKIQPSEPRDSAVYFCASGTGDRLNQPQHFGDGTRLSIL.

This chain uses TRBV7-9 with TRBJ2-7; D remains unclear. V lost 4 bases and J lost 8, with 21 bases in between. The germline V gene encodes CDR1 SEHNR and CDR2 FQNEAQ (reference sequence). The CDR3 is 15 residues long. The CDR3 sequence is CASSSPLESIMKQYF. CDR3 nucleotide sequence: TGTGCCAGCAGCTCGCCTTTGGAGAGCATTATGAAGCAGTACTTC.

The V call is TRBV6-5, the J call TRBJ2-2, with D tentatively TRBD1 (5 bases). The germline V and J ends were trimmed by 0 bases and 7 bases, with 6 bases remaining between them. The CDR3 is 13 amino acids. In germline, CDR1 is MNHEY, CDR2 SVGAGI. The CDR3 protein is CASSYSQGGELFF. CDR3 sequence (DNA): TGTGCCAGCAGTTACTCTCAGGGCGGGGAGCTGTTTTTT.

The CDR3, as DNA: TGTGCCAGCAGCTCCCGACAGGGTTCCAATCAGCCCCAGCATTTT. This gives the protein CASSSRQGSNQPQHF. V gene TRBV13 combines with J gene TRBJ1-5; 7 bases map to TRBD1. CDR1 and CDR2 from the germline V gene are PRHDT and FYEKMQ (reference sequence). The CDR3 consists of 15 residues. The V gene end was trimmed by 4 bases and the J gene end by 3 bases; junction bases not matched to a gene: 6.

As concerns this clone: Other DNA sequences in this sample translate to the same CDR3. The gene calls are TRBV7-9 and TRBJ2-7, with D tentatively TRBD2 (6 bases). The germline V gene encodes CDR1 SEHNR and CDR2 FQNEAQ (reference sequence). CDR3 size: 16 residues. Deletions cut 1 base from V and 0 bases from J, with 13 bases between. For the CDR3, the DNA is TGTGCCAGCAGCTTAGGGAGGGGTCAGAGCTCCTACGAGCAGTACTTC. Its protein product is CASSLGRGQSSYEQYF. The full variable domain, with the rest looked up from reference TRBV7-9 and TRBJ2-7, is DTGVSQNPRHKITKRGQNVTFRCDPISEHNRLYWYRQTLGQGPEFLTYFQNEAQLEKSRLLSDRFSAERPKGSFSTLEIQRTEQGDSAMYLCASSLGRGQSSYEQYFGPGTRLTVT.

CDR3 nucleotides: TGTGCCAGCAGCCCCGGCGGGCAGAACACTGAAGCTTTCTTT. This sequence encodes CASSPGGQNTEAFF. This chain uses TRBV11-1 with TRBJ1-1; D uncertain. The germline V gene has CDR1 SGHAT and CDR2 FQDESV (reference sequence). Between the trimmed V and J ends, which lost 5 bases and 1 base, there was a span of 11 bases. This CDR3 is 14 amino acids long.

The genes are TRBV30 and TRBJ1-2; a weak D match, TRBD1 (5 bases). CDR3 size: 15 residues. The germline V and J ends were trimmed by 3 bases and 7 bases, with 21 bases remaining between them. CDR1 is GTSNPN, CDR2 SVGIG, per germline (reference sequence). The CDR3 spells CAWRFGSGPALGYTF. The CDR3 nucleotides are TGTGCCTGGAGGTTCGGGTCAGGGCCCGCCCTTGGCTACACCTTC.

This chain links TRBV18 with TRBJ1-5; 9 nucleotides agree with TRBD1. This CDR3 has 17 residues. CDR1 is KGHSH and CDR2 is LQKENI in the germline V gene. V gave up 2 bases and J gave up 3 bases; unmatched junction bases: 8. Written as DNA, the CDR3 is TGTGCCAGCTCACCAAGGGCCGGGACAGGGACCAATCAGCCCCAGCATTTT. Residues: CASSPRAGTGTNQPQHF.

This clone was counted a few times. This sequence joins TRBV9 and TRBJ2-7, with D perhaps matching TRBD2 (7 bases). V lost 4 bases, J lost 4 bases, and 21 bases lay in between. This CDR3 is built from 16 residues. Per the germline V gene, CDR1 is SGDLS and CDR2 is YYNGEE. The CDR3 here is CASSLVGGQDVYEQYF. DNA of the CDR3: TGTGCCAGCAGCCTTGTCGGGGGGCAGGATGTGTACGAGCAGTACTTC.

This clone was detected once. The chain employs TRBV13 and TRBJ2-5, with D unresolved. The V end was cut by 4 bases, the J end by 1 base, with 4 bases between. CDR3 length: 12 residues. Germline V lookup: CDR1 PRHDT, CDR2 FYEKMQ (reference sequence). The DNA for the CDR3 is TGTGCCAGCAGCTCATCCCAAGAGACCCAGTACTTC. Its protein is CASSSSQETQYF.

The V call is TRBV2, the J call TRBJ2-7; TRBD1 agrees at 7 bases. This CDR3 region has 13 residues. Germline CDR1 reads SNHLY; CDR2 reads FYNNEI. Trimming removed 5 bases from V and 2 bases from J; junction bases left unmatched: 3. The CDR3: CASSRGQTYEQYF. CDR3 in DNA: TGTGCCAGCAGTAGGGGACAGACCTACGAGCAGTACTTC.

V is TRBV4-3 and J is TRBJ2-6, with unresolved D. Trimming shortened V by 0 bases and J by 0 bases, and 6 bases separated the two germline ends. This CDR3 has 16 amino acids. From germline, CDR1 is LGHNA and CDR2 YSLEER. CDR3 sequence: CASSQEQYSGANVLTF. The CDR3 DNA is TGCGCCAGCAGCCAAGAACAGTACTCTGGGGCCAACGTCCTGACTTTC.

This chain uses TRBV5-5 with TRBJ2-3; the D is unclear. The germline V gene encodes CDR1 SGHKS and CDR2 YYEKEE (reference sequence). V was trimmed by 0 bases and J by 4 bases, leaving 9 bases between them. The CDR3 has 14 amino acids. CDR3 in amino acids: CASSLGMSADTQYF. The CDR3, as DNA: TGTGCCAGCAGCTTGGGTATGTCGGCAGATACGCAGTATTTT. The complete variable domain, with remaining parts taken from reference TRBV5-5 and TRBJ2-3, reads DAGVTQSPTHLIKTRGQQVTLRCSPISGHKSVSWYQQVLGQGPQFIFQYYEKEERGRGNFPDRFSARQFPNYSSELNVNALLLGDSALYLCASSLGMSADTQYFGPGTRLTVL.

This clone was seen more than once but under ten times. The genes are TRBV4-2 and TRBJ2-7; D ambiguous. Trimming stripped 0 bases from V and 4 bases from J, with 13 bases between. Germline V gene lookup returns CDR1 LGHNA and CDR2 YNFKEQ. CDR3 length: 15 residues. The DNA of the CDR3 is TGTGCCAGCAGCCAAGAATTGCTAGTAAGTTACGAGCAGTACTTC. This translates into CASSQELLVSYEQYF.

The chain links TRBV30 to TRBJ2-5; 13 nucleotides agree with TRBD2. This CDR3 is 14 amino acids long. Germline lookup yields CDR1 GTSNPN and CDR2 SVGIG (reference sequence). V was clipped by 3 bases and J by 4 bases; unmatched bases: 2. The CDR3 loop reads CAWSRLAGGETQYF. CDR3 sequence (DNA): TGTGCCTGGAGCCGACTAGCGGGGGGAGAGACCCAGTACTTC.